This entry lists 3 T cell receptor beta chains sequenced from one sample in a study of shared clonotypes between healthy human individuals. Sequencing was performed with immunoSEQ multiplex PCR; in TCRdb, only in-frame clones are kept and a portion is missing. Of over 2 million clones listed, less than 95% are singletons. Naive CD8 populations comprised CD45RO-negative cells positively selected for CCR7, excluding terminally differentiated effector memory CD45RA+ cells. Specimen: naive CD8+ T cells sorted from blood. All receptors come from a man younger than 35 in good health.

The chain employs TRBV7-6 and TRBJ2-3; weak D call: TRBD1 (6 bases). The germline CDR1 and CDR2 sequences are SGHVS and FNYEAQ. This CDR3 contains 15 residues. V lost 1 base and J lost 1, with 9 bases in between. CDR3 in DNA: TGTGCCAGCAGCTTAGAGGACAGTCGCACAGATACGCAGTATTTT. This sequence encodes CASSLEDSRTDTQYF.

The gene calls are TRBV9 and TRBJ2-3, with TRBD2 identical over 10 bases. CDR1 is SGDLS, CDR2 YYNGEE, per germline. V shed 1 base, J shed 3 bases, and the junction held 14 bases outside the gene matches. The CDR3 is 19 residues long. In nucleotides, the CDR3 is TGTGCCAGCAGCGTATCCCGGGCTAGCGGGAGAGGGGGTACAGATACGCAGTATTTT. Its protein is CASSVSRASGRGGTDTQYF.

This clone was recorded only once. The rearrangement joins TRBV9 to TRBJ2-2, with TRBD1 as a possible D gene (6 bases). The CDR3 has 15 amino acids. Deletions cut 0 bases from V and 3 bases from J, with 9 bases between. CDR1 is SGDLS, CDR2 YYNGEE, per germline. The CDR3 here is CASSVEGDDTGELFF. The CDR3 DNA follows: TGTGCCAGCAGCGTAGAGGGGGACGACACCGGGGAGCTGTTTTTT.